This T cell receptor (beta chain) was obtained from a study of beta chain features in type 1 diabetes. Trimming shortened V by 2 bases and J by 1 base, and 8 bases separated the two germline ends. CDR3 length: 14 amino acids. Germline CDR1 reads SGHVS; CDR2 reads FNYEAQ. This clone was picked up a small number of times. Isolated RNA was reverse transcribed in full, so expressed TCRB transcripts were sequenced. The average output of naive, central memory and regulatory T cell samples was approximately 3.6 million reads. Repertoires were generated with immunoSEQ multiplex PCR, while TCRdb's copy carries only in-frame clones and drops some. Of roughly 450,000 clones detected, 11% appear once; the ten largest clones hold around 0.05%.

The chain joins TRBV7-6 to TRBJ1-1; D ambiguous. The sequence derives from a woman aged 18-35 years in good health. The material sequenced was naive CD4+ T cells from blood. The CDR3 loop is CASSLFRENTEAFF. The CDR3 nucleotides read TGTGCCAGCAGCTTATTTAGGGAGAACACTGAAGCTTTCTTT.